This T cell receptor (beta chain) was recovered during a study of CD8+CD57+ T cells in acquired aplastic anemia. The overall study: Quantities of DNA derived from sorted CD4+ and CD8+ cells averaged approximately 3.3 ug.

Patients chosen for sequencing had CD8+CD57+ cells that had expanded, as shown by flow cytometry. Blood came from patients not yet given any therapy. Findings and limits, study-wide: No significant patient-versus-control difference appeared in CD8+ Simpson's diversity. Patients and controls shared 25 to 30 CD8+ CDR3 sequences.

With regard to this clonotype: Its antigen is unknown.

Genomic DNA acted as the template from which TCR beta VDJ combination and CDR3 sequence profiling were carried out. In TCRdb, the reads were re-called with MiXCR into one record per CDR3 protein. The table has about 120,000 distinct CDR3 sequences, under 60% seen once. The CDR3 consists of 18 residues. After removal of 3 bases from V and 5 bases from J, the junction contained 8 bases not matched to a gene. This chain uses TRBV12-3 or TRBV12-4 with TRBJ2-3; 16 nucleotides align to TRBD2. Sequencing input: sorted CD4+, CD8+, or CD8+CD57+ T cells (not recorded which) from PBMCs. The sequence derives from a human donor with aplastic anemia. CDR3 region: CASSFGTSGGAGVDTQYF. In DNA, the CDR3 is TGTGCCAGCAGTTTCGGGACTAGCGGGGGGGCCGGGGTAGATACGCAGTATTTT.